This T cell receptor (beta chain) was sequenced in a study of T cells after yellow fever vaccination. Study-level background: Fractions with few cells were prepared using SMART-Seq v4 Ultra Low Input.

TCRdb recomputed calls from the 5' RACE reads with MiXCR, one row per CDR3 protein. Of around 340,000 distinct CDR3 sequences in the sample, around 13% were seen once. This clonotype was counted ten times or more. The clonotype originates from a man aged 18 to 35 who received the YFV17D yellow fever vaccine. Sequenced here: CD4+ T cells sorted from PBMCs, sampled 15 days after the yellow fever booster vaccination.

CDR3 bases: TGTGCCAGCTCCCCGAGGCGGGGGGCCGAAGAGACCCAGTACTTC. It is translated as CASSPRRGAEETQYF. This chain connects TRBV18 to TRBJ2-5, with TRBD2 matching over 8 bases. This CDR3 is built from 15 residues. V shed 6 bases, J shed 3 bases, and the junction held 9 bases outside the gene matches. Per the germline V gene, CDR1 is KGHSH and CDR2 is LQKENI. Full variable domain (missing parts from reference TRBV18 and TRBJ2-5): NAGVMQNPRHLVRRRGQEARLRCSPMKGHSHVYWYRQLPEEGLKFMVYLQKENIIDESGMPKERFSAEFPKEGPSILRIQQVVRGDSAAYFCASSPRRGAEETQYFGPGTRLLVL.